The 4 T cell receptor beta chains below all came from one sample that was sequenced in a study of blood T cells in healthy people across ages. A second PCR, run for 7 to 11 cycles, used a sample-barcoded 5' primer plus a J-beta primer mix. Via MiXCR, TCRdb re-called the 5' RACE reads, giving one row per CDR3 protein. The repertoire has about 640,000 distinct CDR3 sequences, around three fifths of them found once; the top ten carry 30% to 45%. The sample comprised blood. Every receptor here comes from a man between 60 and 75 years old in good health.

The chain joins TRBV20-1 to TRBJ2-1; the D is unclear. The germline V gene has CDR1 DFQATT and CDR2 SNEGSKA (reference sequence). The CDR3 is made up of 16 amino acids. The V gene lost 0 bases and the J gene lost 3 bases, with 15 bases spanning the gap. This chain's CDR3 is CSARDEIRRNYNEQFF. The CDR3 nucleotides are TGCAGTGCTAGAGACGAAATTCGGCGGAACTACAATGAGCAGTTCTTC.

This chain connects TRBV11-2 to TRBJ2-5; D might be TRBD1 (7 bases). Trimming removed 5 bases at V and 5 bases at J, with 15 bases between. This CDR3 has 14 amino acids. The V gene's germline CDR1 is SGHAT and CDR2 FQNNGV. This CDR3 reads CASSARGVGETQYF. The CDR3 region has the DNA TGTGCCAGCAGCGCCAGGGGGGTCGGTGAGACCCAGTACTTC.

A few counts support this clonotype. The chain joins TRBV28 to TRBJ2-7; no reliable D call. The V end was cut by 1 base, the J end by 7 bases, with 11 bases between. The CDR3 length is 13 residues. Looked up from germline, CDR1 is MDHEN and CDR2 is SYDVKM. As DNA, the CDR3 is TGTGCCAGCAGTTTATCCCACACCTTGGAGCAGTACTTC. It encodes CASSLSHTLEQYF.

The V gene is TRBV15, the J gene TRBJ2-1; 7 nucleotides align to TRBD2. There are 21 residues in the CDR3. Germline CDR1 reads LNHNV; CDR2 reads YYDKDF (reference sequence). Trimming took 0 bases from V and 0 from J; bases not matched to a gene: 17. In nucleotides, the CDR3 is TGTGCCACCAGCAGAGATGGAGGAAGCGAGCGGGGACTGAGCTCCTACAATGAGCAGTTCTTC. This codes for CATSRDGGSERGLSSYNEQFF.